This TCR beta chain was sequenced in a study of blood T cells in healthy people across ages. Next came a second PCR, run for roughly 6 to 11 cycles, which used a sample-barcoded 5' primer along with a J-beta primer mix. TCRdb re-analysed the 5' RACE reads in MiXCR, keeping a single row per CDR3 protein. The repertoire holds roughly 1,700,000 distinct CDR3 sequences, with approximately 28% as singletons. Sample donors were healthy Caucasian individuals that came from Russia, aged 6 to 90. Overall study findings and caveats: A greater number of naive CD4+ cells and higher diversity distinguished long-lived donors from aged donors. Diversity estimates drawn from one million T cells were deemed underestimates. A strong correlation was found between TCR beta diversity and the percentage of naive T cells.

Comments on this clonotype: Antigen specificity is unknown.

The CDR3 contains 13 residues. Trimming cost V 5 bases and J 9 bases; bases outside gene matches: 6. CDR1 and CDR2 (germline): DFQATT, SNEGSKA (reference sequence). V gene TRBV20-1 combines with J gene TRBJ1-6, with 8 positions matching TRBD1. This clonotype was obtained from a woman in her twenties or thirties in good health. The sequencing sample was made of blood. The CDR3 region has the DNA TGCAGTGCTTCTCGACAGGGGAGTTCACCCCTCCACTTT. It specifies CSASRQGSSPLHF.